A selection of T cell receptor beta chains follows, all from one sample in a study of T cells after posttransplantation cyclophosphamide. Generated by immunoSEQ multiplex PCR, the TCRdb table keeps only in-frame clones and is missing some. The table lists 7,000 to 9,000 clones, no singletons, with 5.5% to 7% in the top ten. This specimen was PBMCs, taken after allogeneic stem cell transplant with posttransplant cyclophosphamide. These receptors came from a young adult male patient who received an allogeneic stem cell transplant from an unrelated donor, was CMV-positive, and had acute and chronic GVHD. Some T cells may be supplied by the graft donor. Both conserved end residues are part of each CDR3. The order of the fields is V gene, D gene, clone size, J gene, CDR3 protein, CDR3 DNA. The D gene is left open where the match is weak. Clone size is stated in some rows and not others, as once, few, many or a class when expanded.

TRBV18	.	many	TRBJ2-5	CASSPEETQYF	TGTGCCAGCTCACCCGAAGAGACCCAGTACTTC
TRBV7-6	TRBD2	many	TRBJ2-3	CASSLVDGTSGGTDTQYF	TGTGCCAGCAGCTTAGTAGATGGGACTAGCGGGGGTACAGATACGCAGTATTTT
TRBV4-3	.	.	TRBJ2-2	CASSPRHSEGGVGELFF	TGCGCCAGCAGCCCAAGGCACAGCGAGGGGGGGGTCGGGGAGCTGTTTTTT
TRBV9	.	few	TRBJ1-6	CASSVTTGNSPLHF	TGTGCCAGCAGCGTAACAACAGGAAATTCACCCCTCCACTTT
TRBV5-5	.	medium-sized	TRBJ1-4	CASSFNNGGNEKLFF	TGTGCCAGCAGCTTTAACAACGGCGGTAATGAAAAACTGTTTTTT
TRBV5-8	TRBD1	many	TRBJ1-1	CASSFPGTGGTEAFF	TGTGCCAGCAGCTTCCCCGGGACAGGCGGCACTGAAGCTTTCTTT
TRBV19	TRBD2	many	TRBJ2-1	CASSIDGGGGAGGSYNEQFF	TGTGCCAGTAGTATAGATGGGGGAGGGGGAGCGGGGGGTTCCTACAATGAGCAGTTCTTC
TRBV5-1	TRBD1	many	TRBJ2-1	CASSLAGQGANEQFF	TGCGCCAGCAGCTTGGCCGGACAGGGGGCCAATGAGCAGTTCTTC
TRBV5-1	TRBD1	many	TRBJ1-1	CASSLPTGEAFF	TGCGCCAGCAGCTTACCGACAGGGGAAGCTTTCTTT
TRBV6-6	TRBD1	many	TRBJ1-1	CASSWDSQNTEAFF	TGTGCCAGCAGCTGGGACAGCCAGAACACTGAAGCTTTCTTT
TRBV4-2	TRBD2	medium-sized	TRBJ2-3	CASSQEPGLARTDTQYF	TGTGCCAGCAGCCAAGAACCGGGACTAGCCCGCACAGATACGCAGTATTTT
TRBV18	TRBD1	many	TRBJ1-6	CASSLTGLYNSPLHF	TGTGCCAGCTCGCTGACAGGGCTGTATAATTCACCCCTCCACTTT
TRBV5-1	.	many	TRBJ2-1	CASRLGTDPHEQFF	TGCGCCAGCAGATTGGGGACTGACCCCCATGAGCAGTTCTTC
TRBV19	TRBD1	many	TRBJ2-7	CASSIVRGQGEQYF	TGTGCCAGTAGTATCGTCAGGGGGCAGGGGGAGCAGTACTTC
TRBV7-2	.	many	TRBJ2-1	CASSLDAGGYNEQFF	TGTGCCAGCAGCTTAGATGCCGGGGGATACAATGAGCAGTTCTTC
TRBV9	.	many	TRBJ2-5	CASSEMGATETQYF	TGTGCCAGCAGCGAGATGGGGGCTACGGAGACCCAGTACTTC
TRBV15	TRBD1	medium-sized	TRBJ1-4	CATSPSSTGTGRGKLFF	TGTGCCACCAGCCCGTCGAGTACCGGGACAGGGAGGGGAAAACTGTTTTTT